This T cell receptor beta chain originates from a study of untreated major depressive disorder. Using immunoSEQ multiplex PCR, the repertoire was profiled, and TCRdb retains in-frame clones only, with some absent. This repertoire shows around 20,000 clones, roughly nine tenths found once; its top ten account for 0.4% to 0.6%. About this clone: Its antigen is undetermined.

Germline V gene lookup returns CDR1 GTSNPN and CDR2 SVGIG (reference sequence). The V and J ends lost 0 bases and 2 bases, in that order; junction bases with no gene match: 14. The CDR3 consists of 18 residues. General study results and limits: In every subject, the five largest TRBV05-01 clones were private.

Controls never had mood disorders and self-rated depressive symptoms at 5 or less. Thawed PBMCs underwent magnetic negative selection for CD4+ T cells. Typically approximately 95% of enriched cells were CD4+. The chain has TRBV30 and TRBJ2-7; 9 nucleotides match TRBD2. The TCR originated in a woman in her thirties or forties in good health. The sample consisted of CD4+ T cells from PBMCs. Written as DNA, the CDR3 is TGTGCCTGGAGTGTAGGGATGTTTACCGGGACTAGCACCTACGAGCAGTACTTC. As protein: CAWSVGMFTGTSTYEQYF.